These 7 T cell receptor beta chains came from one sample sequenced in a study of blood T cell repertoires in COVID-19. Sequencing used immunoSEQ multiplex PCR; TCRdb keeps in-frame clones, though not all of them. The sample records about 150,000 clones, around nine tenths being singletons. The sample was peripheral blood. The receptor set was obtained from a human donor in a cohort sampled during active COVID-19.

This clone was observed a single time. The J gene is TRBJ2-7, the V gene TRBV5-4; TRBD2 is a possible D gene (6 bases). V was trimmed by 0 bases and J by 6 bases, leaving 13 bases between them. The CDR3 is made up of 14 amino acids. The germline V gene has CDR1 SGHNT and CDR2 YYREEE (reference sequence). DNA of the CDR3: TGTGCCAGCAGCTTGGATCGGCCGCGGGGCGAGCAGTACTTC. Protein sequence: CASSLDRPRGEQYF.

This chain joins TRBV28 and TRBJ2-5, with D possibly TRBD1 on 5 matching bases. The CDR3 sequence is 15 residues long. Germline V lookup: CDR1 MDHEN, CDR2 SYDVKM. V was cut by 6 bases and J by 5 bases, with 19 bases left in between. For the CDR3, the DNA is TGTGCCAGCAGCCCGTTGACAGAGTGGGATGAGACCCAGTACTTC. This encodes CASSPLTEWDETQYF.

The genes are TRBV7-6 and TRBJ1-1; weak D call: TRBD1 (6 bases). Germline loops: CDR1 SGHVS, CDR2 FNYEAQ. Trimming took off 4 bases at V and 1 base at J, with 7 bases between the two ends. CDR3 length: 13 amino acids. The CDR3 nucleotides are TGTGCCAGCAGCTCGGACAGGAACACTGAAGCTTTCTTT. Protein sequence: CASSSDRNTEAFF.

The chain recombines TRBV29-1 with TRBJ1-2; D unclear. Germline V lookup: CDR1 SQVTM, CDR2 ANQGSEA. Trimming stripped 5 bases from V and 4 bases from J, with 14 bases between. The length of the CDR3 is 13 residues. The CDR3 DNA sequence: TGCAGCGTTTACGCAGGCAGCTTCTATGGCTACACCTTC. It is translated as CSVYAGSFYGYTF.

For the CDR3, the DNA is TGTGCCAGCAGTCGCCTGGCACAGCGGGGGTCCTACGAGCAGTACTTC. Amino acids: CASSRLAQRGSYEQYF. This chain connects TRBV27 to TRBJ2-7; 8 nucleotides match TRBD2. Looked up from germline, CDR1 is MNHEY and CDR2 is SMNVEV (reference sequence). V was pared by 5 bases and J by 1 base, with 10 bases of the junction left unmatched. The CDR3 consists of 16 residues.

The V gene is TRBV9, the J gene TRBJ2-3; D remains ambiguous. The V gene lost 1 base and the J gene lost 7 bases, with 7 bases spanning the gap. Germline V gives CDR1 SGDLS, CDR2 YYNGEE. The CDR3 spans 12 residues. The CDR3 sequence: CASSVTENTQYF. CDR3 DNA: TGTGCCAGCAGCGTAACAGAAAATACGCAGTATTTT. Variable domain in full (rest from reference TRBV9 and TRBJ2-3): DSGVTQTPKHLITATGQRVTLRCSPRSGDLSVYWYQQSLDQGLQFLIQYYNGEERAKGNILERFSAQQFPDLHSELNLSSLELGDSALYFCASSVTENTQYFGPGTRLTVL.

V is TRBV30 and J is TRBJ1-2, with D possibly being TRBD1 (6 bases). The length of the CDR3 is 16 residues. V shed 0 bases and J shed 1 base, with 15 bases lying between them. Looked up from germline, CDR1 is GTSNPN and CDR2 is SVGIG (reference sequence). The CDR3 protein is CAWSVFRGQINYGYTF. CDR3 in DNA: TGTGCCTGGAGTGTGTTCAGGGGACAAATTAACTATGGCTACACCTTC.